The rows below give T cell receptor beta chains drawn from one sample of a study of OX40 agonist ivuxolimab in advanced cancers. Repertoires were generated with immunoSEQ multiplex PCR, while TCRdb's copy carries only in-frame clones and drops some. The sample records about 99,000 clones, around 96% being singletons. The material sequenced was CD4+ or CD8+ T cells sorted from blood, taken in a trial of the OX40 agonist ivuxolimab. These receptors originate from an adult with an advanced solid tumor such as melanoma, head and neck, liver or kidney cancer. CDR3s include the opening cysteine and the closing phenylalanine or tryptophan. D genes are given only for firm matches. Not all rows give a size; the values are once, few, many and, for expanded clones, a class.

V gene	J gene	clone size	D gene	CDR3 DNA	CDR3 protein
TRBV12-5	TRBJ2-1	-	-	TGTGCTAGTGGTTTTGGCCGGGCTGTAGACTCGGCGACAGGTGAGCAGTTCTTC	CASGFGRAVDSATGEQFF
TRBV29-1	TRBJ2-1	-	TRBD1	TGCAGCGTTGACGACAGGGGATACAATGAGCAGTTCTTC	CSVDDRGYNEQFF
TRBV6-1	TRBJ1-2	-	-	TGTGCCAGCAGTGAAGGAGGCGCAGGGCTCCACTATGGCTACACCTTC	CASSEGGAGLHYGYTF
TRBV6-1	TRBJ1-3	-	-	TGTGCCAGCAGTGAGACGGGCTCTGGAAACACCATATATTTT	CASSETGSGNTIYF
TRBV5-1	TRBJ2-1	-	-	TGTGCCAGCAGCTTGGTGGGCCTCCATGAGCAGTTCTTC	CASSLVGLHEQFF
TRBV6-5	TRBJ2-7	-	-	TGTGCCAGCAGTCCCAGGGGAAGCTACGAGCAGTACTTC	CASSPRGSYEQYF
TRBV6-5	TRBJ2-7	-	-	TGTGCCAGCAGTTACTCCCTACGAACCTACGAGCAGTACTTC	CASSYSLRTYEQYF
TRBV5-1	TRBJ1-1	once	-	TGCGCCAGCAGGCTGGGGAACACTGAAGCTTTCTTT	CASRLGNTEAFF
TRBV5-6	TRBJ1-4	-	-	TGTGCCAGCAGCTTTCGGACAGCTACTAATGAAAAACTGTTTTTT	CASSFRTATNEKLFF
TRBV19	TRBJ1-2	-	-	TGTGCCAGTAGTCCTCATCTGGGAGGCGGCTACACCTTC	CASSPHLGGGYTF
TRBV4-3	TRBJ2-7	-	-	TGCGCCAGCAGCCAAGATCTAACTGGCTACGAGCAGTACTTC	CASSQDLTGYEQYF
TRBV29-1	TRBJ1-2	-	-	TGCAGCGCCATTGGGGACTCGCACTATGGCTACACCTTC	CSAIGDSHYGYTF
TRBV2	TRBJ2-7	-	-	TGTGCCAGCAGTGAAACTGAAGGACAGCTCATCTACGAGCAGTACTTC	CASSETEGQLIYEQYF
TRBV5-6	TRBJ2-1	-	-	TGTGCCAGCAGCTTGGCGGGGTTCCATGAGCAGTTCTTC	CASSLAGFHEQFF
TRBV28	TRBJ2-5	-	TRBD2	TGTGCCAGCAAGGGACTAGGGTCGAGGGAGACCCAGTACTTC	CASKGLGSRETQYF
TRBV7-9	TRBJ2-7	-	-	TGTGCCAGCAGCTTAGCGTCTACCCCCGAGTGGTACTTC	CASSLASTPEWYF
TRBV7-9	TRBJ2-7	-	-	TGTGCCAGCAGCCCCCCCGCCGTGGGGGATTTTGGACACGAGCAGTACTTC	CASSPPAVGDFGHEQYF
TRBV19	TRBJ1-1	-	-	TGTGCCAGTAGTATTTCCGCGAGAACAGGGAGTGAAGCTTTCTTT	CASSISARTGSEAFF
TRBV2	TRBJ2-2	-	-	TGTGCCAGCAGTGGGACTGACGGGGAGCTGTTTTTT	CASSGTDGELFF
TRBV5-6	TRBJ2-5	-	-	TGTGCCAGCAGCTTGGGACTAGTTAGTGAGACCCAGTACTTC	CASSLGLVSETQYF
TRBV28	TRBJ1-5	-	-	TGTGCCAGCAGTTTCCCAGGGAATCAGCCCCAGCATTTT	CASSFPGNQPQHF
TRBV13	TRBJ2-3	once	TRBD2	TGTGCCAGCCTAGCGGGGGGAGCAGATACGCAGTATTTT	CASLAGGADTQYF
TRBV11-2	TRBJ1-2	-	TRBD1	TGTGCCAGCAGGACAACAGGGGACTATGGCTACACCTTC	CASRTTGDYGYTF
TRBV30	TRBJ1-5	-	TRBD1	TGTGCCTGGAGTGTACGACAGGGGGGACAGCCCCAGCATTTT	CAWSVRQGGQPQHF
TRBV5-1	TRBJ2-3	-	-	TGCGCCAGCAGCCGCGGGACAGCGAACACAGATACGCAGTATTTT	CASSRGTANTDTQYF
TRBV27	TRBJ2-3	-	-	TGTGCCAGCAGTTTAAGAAGCACAGATACGCAGTATTTT	CASSLRSTDTQYF
TRBV10-3	TRBJ2-7	-	-	TGTGCCATCAGTGAGTACGACGAGCAGTACTTC	CAISEYDEQYF
TRBV9	TRBJ2-2	-	-	TGTGCCAGCAGCGTACGCGGGGTTAACACCGGGGAGCTGTTTTTT	CASSVRGVNTGELFF
TRBV7-8	TRBJ1-1	-	-	TGTGCCAGCAGCTCCCTCGGGGGGGTGAACACTGAAGCTTTCTTT	CASSSLGGVNTEAFF
TRBV19	TRBJ1-5	few	-	TGTGCCAGTAGTGTGACGGACTATAGCAATCAGCCCCAGCATTTT	CASSVTDYSNQPQHF
TRBV5-4	TRBJ2-1	-	-	TGTGCCAGCAGCTTGGAATCGCAGGGAAGGCGTGAGCAGTTCTTC	CASSLESQGRREQFF
TRBV7-8	TRBJ2-3	-	-	TGTGCCAGCAGCTCCCCCTACGGGCGTAGCACAGATACGCAGTATTTT	CASSSPYGRSTDTQYF
TRBV27	TRBJ2-7	-	TRBD1	TGTGCCAGCAGTCTCCGGGACAGGGGTTACGAGCAGTACTTC	CASSLRDRGYEQYF
TRBV4-3	TRBJ2-3	-	TRBD2	TGCGCCAGCAGCCAAGATACGGCGGGAGATAGAACAGATACGCAGTATTTT	CASSQDTAGDRTDTQYF
TRBV27	TRBJ2-3	-	-	TGTGCCAGCAGTCCCTTCCTCGTCGTCACAGATACGCAGTATTTT	CASSPFLVVTDTQYF
TRBV11-2	TRBJ2-7	-	TRBD1	TGTGCCAGCAGCCCCGACAGGGAGCACTACGAGCAGTACTTC	CASSPDREHYEQYF
TRBV28	TRBJ2-2	-	TRBD1	TGTGCCAGCACCCTCATGGGCACAGGGGGCTTGACCGGGGAGCTGTTTTTT	CASTLMGTGGLTGELFF
TRBV6-6	TRBJ1-5	-	-	TGTGCCAGCTTTCAGGGGAAAGGTCAGCCCCAGCATTTT	CASFQGKGQPQHF
TRBV7-9	TRBJ1-3	-	-	TGTGCCAGCAGCTTAGCGAAGGAGAGTGGAAACACCATATATTTT	CASSLAKESGNTIYF
TRBV5-8	TRBJ1-2	-	-	TGTGCCAGCAGCTTTAGGATGCCCGGTCACTATGGCTACACCTTC	CASSFRMPGHYGYTF
TRBV29-1	TRBJ2-1	-	TRBD2	TGCAGCGTTCCCGGGACTAGAGCCTACAATGAGCAGTTCTTC	CSVPGTRAYNEQFF
TRBV4-3	TRBJ2-4	once	TRBD2	TGCGCCAGCAGCCAAGAAGCTACTAGCGGGATTAAAAAAAACATTCAGTACTTC	CASSQEATSGIKKNIQYF
TRBV28	TRBJ1-1	-	-	TGTGCCAGCTGGGGGACCCCCTCAGGGACGATGAACACTGAAGCTTTCTTT	CASWGTPSGTMNTEAFF
TRBV7-9	TRBJ2-5	few	-	TGTGCCAGCAGCTCCGGGCTCTCCCAAGAGACCCAGTACTTC	CASSSGLSQETQYF
TRBV5-6	TRBJ2-1	-	-	TGTGCCAGCACCCTAATCGGGGGTGAAGGTGAGCAGTTCTTC	CASTLIGGEGEQFF
TRBV9	TRBJ2-7	-	-	TGTGCCAGCAGCTCCTCCCTATTGGGGGACAACTCCTACGAGCAGTACTTC	CASSSSLLGDNSYEQYF
TRBV11-3	TRBJ2-2	-	-	TGTGCCAGCAGCTTCGGAGGGGCCGGGGAGCTGTTTTTT	CASSFGGAGELFF
TRBV28	TRBJ1-1	-	TRBD1	TGTGCCAGCAGTTTAACAGGGGCTTATGAAGCTTTCTTT	CASSLTGAYEAFF
TRBV7-2	TRBJ2-3	-	TRBD2	TGTGCCAGCAGTTGGAGCGGGATGGGGGGGACAGATACGCAGTATTTT	CASSWSGMGGTDTQYF
TRBV28	TRBJ1-4	-	-	TGTGCCAGCAGCGACTCCCCGGGAGTTAATGAAAAACTGTTTTTT	CASSDSPGVNEKLFF
TRBV27	TRBJ2-7	-	TRBD2	TGTGCCGGCAGCTCCTCGCCGGGACTAGCCTACGAGCAGTACTTC	CAGSSSPGLAYEQYF
TRBV14	TRBJ2-7	-	-	TGTGCCAGTACGCCAAGCGGAGGGATATCCTACGAGCAGTACTTC	CASTPSGGISYEQYF
TRBV28	TRBJ1-5	-	-	TGTGCCAGCAGTACGACACCACTCAATCAGCCCCAGCATTTT	CASSTTPLNQPQHF
TRBV5-5	TRBJ2-7	-	-	TGTGCCAGCAGCTTCAGGGTTTCCTACGAGCAGTACTTC	CASSFRVSYEQYF
TRBV6-1	TRBJ1-2	-	-	TGTGCCAGCAGTGATGCGGCAGCCCCGGGCTACACCTTC	CASSDAAAPGYTF
TRBV5-8	TRBJ2-1	-	TRBD2	TGTGCCAGCAGCACAGCGGGACTAGATTACAATGAGCAGTTCTTC	CASSTAGLDYNEQFF
TRBV7-7	TRBJ1-6	-	TRBD1	TGTGCCAGCAGGCAAGGACAGGGGAGCTCCTATAATTCACCCCTCCACTTT	CASRQGQGSSYNSPLHF